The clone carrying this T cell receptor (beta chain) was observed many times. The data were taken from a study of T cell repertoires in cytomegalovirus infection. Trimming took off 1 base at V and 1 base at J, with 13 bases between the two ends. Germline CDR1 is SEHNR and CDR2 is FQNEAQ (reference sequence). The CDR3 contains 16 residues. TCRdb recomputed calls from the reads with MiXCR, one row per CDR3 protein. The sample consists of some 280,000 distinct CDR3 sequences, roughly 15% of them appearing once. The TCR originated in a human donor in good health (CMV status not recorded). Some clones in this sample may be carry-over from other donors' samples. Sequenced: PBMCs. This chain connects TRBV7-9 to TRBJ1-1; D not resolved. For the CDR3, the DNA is TGTGCCAGCAGCTTAGGATCGAGAGGGCAGAACACTGAAGCTTTCTTT. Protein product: CASSLGSRGQNTEAFF.